The 8 T cell receptor beta chains listed next were all sequenced from one sample in a study of vaccination and CD4 T cells after COVID-19. Their antigens remain unidentified. Cultured CD4+ T cell DNA was sequenced using the Oncomine TCR Beta short-read assay. TCRdb re-called the PCR reads through MiXCR, storing one row per CDR3 protein. The data hold 7,600 or so distinct CDR3 sequences, with roughly three fifths observed a single time. Treatment in this sample: roughly 10-day PBMC culture with coronavirus spike peptide pools or control peptides (ViraFEST assay). The sequenced material came from CD4+ T cells from blood, cultured in vitro. Receptors originate from a human donor who had recovered from COVID-19.

The genes are TRBV5-6 and TRBJ1-1; D is uncertain. CDR1 SGHDT and CDR2 YYEEEE come from the germline V gene. The CDR3 loop spans 12 amino acids. Trimming pared 2 bases from V and 8 bases from J, leaving 10 bases between. The CDR3 nucleotides are TGTGCCAGCAGCTTAGGGAGTGGAGAAGCTTTCTTT. This translates into CASSLGSGEAFF.

The chain combines TRBV19 with TRBJ1-3; 8 nucleotides agree with TRBD1. The CDR3 sequence is 15 residues long. The V segment lost 3 bases and the J segment 3 bases; nucleotides outside the gene matches: 4. Per germline, CDR1 LNHDA and CDR2 SQIVND (reference sequence). CDR3 nucleotide sequence: TGTGCCAGTAGTATTGGACAGGGCGGTGGAAACACCATATATTTT. Translating it yields CASSIGQGGGNTIYF.

This clonotype was observed a handful of times. This chain uses TRBV6-1 with TRBJ2-3; D not resolved. V was shortened by 6 bases and J by 1 base, with 20 bases between the two germline ends. This CDR3 spans 17 amino acids. The germline V gene has CDR1 MNHNS and CDR2 SASEGT. The CDR3 loop reads CASSTPRRKPGTDTQYF. Here the CDR3 DNA reads TGTGCCAGCAGCACTCCTCGACGCAAGCCCGGCACAGATACGCAGTATTTT.

This clonotype has a handful of counts. The chain combines TRBV7-2 with TRBJ2-7; 9 bases agree with TRBD2. V lost 0 bases to trimming and J lost 2 bases; unmatched junction nucleotides: 5. The germline CDR1 and CDR2 sequences are SGHTA and FQGNSA. The CDR3 runs to 16 residues. For the CDR3, the DNA is TGTGCCAGCAGCTTAGCGCACGGCGGGGGGGCCTACGAGCAGTACTTC. Its protein is CASSLAHGGGAYEQYF.

This clonotype was detected a few times. The chain joins TRBV11-3 to TRBJ2-3, with TRBD1 matching over 8 bases. Germline trimming cut 5 bases from V and 3 bases from J; bases unmatched to any gene: 7. CDR1 is SGHNT and CDR2 is YENEEA in the germline V gene. This CDR3 has 15 amino acids. This CDR3 is CASSPRTGMTDTQYF. The CDR3 DNA reads TGTGCCAGCAGCCCGAGGACAGGGATGACAGATACGCAGTATTTT.

This clonotype was recorded a few times. V is TRBV19 and J is TRBJ1-2; TRBD1 matches 8 bases. CDR1 and CDR2 from the germline V gene are LNHDA and SQIVND (reference sequence). V lost 6 bases and J lost 7; bases outside the gene matches: 7. This CDR3 region has 13 residues. This chain's CDR3 is CASRPDRGSGYTF. CDR3 sequence (DNA): TGTGCCAGTAGACCAGACAGGGGAAGTGGCTACACCTTC.

This clonotype was recorded a few times. The chain uses TRBV20-1 and TRBJ1-2; no reliable D call. Deletions cut 0 bases from V and 4 bases from J, with 12 bases between. Looked up from germline, CDR1 is DFQATT and CDR2 is SNEGSKA (reference sequence). The CDR3 totals 14 residues. CDR3 sequence: CSARDPTETYGYTF. CDR3 in DNA: TGCAGTGCTAGAGATCCAACGGAGACCTATGGCTACACCTTC.

This clonotype was seen more than once but under ten times. The genes are TRBV24-1 and TRBJ1-6; 11 positions match TRBD1. The CDR3 contains 20 residues. Looked up from germline, CDR1 is KGHDR and CDR2 is SFDVKD. V was clipped by 3 bases and J by 5 bases; unmatched bases: 14. The CDR3 spells CATSDRGQGATASDNSPLHF. CDR3 DNA: TGTGCCACCAGTGATCGCGGACAGGGGGCGACGGCCTCGGATAATTCACCCCTCCACTTT.